The rows below give T cell receptor beta chains drawn from one sample of a study of beta chain features in type 1 diabetes. Method: immunoSEQ multiplex PCR; TCRdb's copy keeps in-frame clones and lacks some. The sample lists under 350,000 clones, approximately 15% occurring once. The sequenced material came from naive CD4+ T cells from blood. These receptors came from a man aged 30-40 years with type 1 diabetes. CDR3s include the opening cysteine and the closing phenylalanine or tryptophan. Each record gives: clone size, V gene, J gene, D gene, CDR3 DNA, CDR3 protein. D genes are given only for firm matches. The listing skips clone size in some rows; elsewhere it reads once, few, many or a size class.

NA	TRBV9	TRBJ2-7	NA	TGTGCCAGCAGCGTAGACCCCCGAGGGGGCGAGCAGTACTTC	CASSVDPRGGEQYF
NA	TRBV15	TRBJ2-5	TRBD2	TGTGCCACCAGCAGAGTGACTAGCGGGCCCACGAATCAAGAGACCCAGTACTTC	CATSRVTSGPTNQETQYF
few	TRBV5-6	TRBJ2-7	NA	TGTGCCAGCAGTACCCTCGGAGGCGACGAGCAGTACTTC	CASSTLGGDEQYF
few	TRBV9	TRBJ2-1	NA	TGTGCCAGCAGCGTAGAATGGGGGGAACGGGAGCAGTTCTTC	CASSVEWGEREQFF
few	TRBV2	TRBJ2-7	TRBD1	TGTGCCAGCAGTTTCCAGGGGGCGAATGCCTACGAGCAGTACTTC	CASSFQGANAYEQYF
NA	TRBV29-1	TRBJ2-7	NA	TGCAGCGTTAGGGGGACCTACGAGCAGTACTTC	CSVRGTYEQYF
NA	TRBV5-1	TRBJ2-7	NA	TGCGCCAGCAGCTTGGACATATCCTACGAGCAGTACTTC	CASSLDISYEQYF
NA	TRBV30	TRBJ2-2	TRBD2	TGTGCCTGGAGTGGGGGTTGGACTAGCGGATACACCGGGGAGCTGTTTTTT	CAWSGGWTSGYTGELFF
few	TRBV19	TRBJ1-5	TRBD1	TGTGCCAGTAGTATAGCGAGGACAGGGCAACAGCCCCAGCATTTT	CASSIARTGQQPQHF
NA	TRBV28	TRBJ2-7	TRBD1	TGTGCCAGCAGTCCGAGGACAGGGGGCAAGTACGAGCAGTACTTC	CASSPRTGGKYEQYF
NA	TRBV6-5	TRBJ1-2	NA	TGTGCCAGCACTACCCCGGGGGTGGCTGGCTACACCTTC	CASTTPGVAGYTF
NA	TRBV5-1	TRBJ2-1	NA	TGCGCCAGCAGCTTAAGGGGGTTTGTGGATGAGCAGTTCTTC	CASSLRGFVDEQFF
NA	TRBV28	TRBJ2-2	NA	TGTGCCAGCATAGGGACTTTAAACACCGGGGAGCTGTTTTTT	CASIGTLNTGELFF
NA	TRBV5-1	TRBJ2-7	TRBD2	TGCGCCAGCAGCTTTTTAGCGGGAGGGATCTACGAGCAGTACTTC	CASSFLAGGIYEQYF
NA	TRBV2	TRBJ2-3	TRBD2	TGTGCCAGCCCGACTAGCGGGAGGACAGATACGCAGTATTTT	CASPTSGRTDTQYF
NA	TRBV25-1	TRBJ2-7	TRBD2	TGTGCCAGCTCGACTAGCGGGGCAACCTACGAGCAGTACTTC	CASSTSGATYEQYF
NA	TRBV5-1	TRBJ2-4	NA	TGCGCCAGCAGCTTTCCCGGGGTAGGAAACATTCAGTACTTC	CASSFPGVGNIQYF
few	TRBV25-1	TRBJ2-7	TRBD2	TGTGCCAGCAGTTCTAGCGGGACCTACGAGCAGTACTTC	CASSSSGTYEQYF
NA	TRBV10-3	TRBJ2-5	TRBD1	TGTGCCATCAGGACGACAGGGTTGGAGACCCAGTACTTC	CAIRTTGLETQYF
few	TRBV28	TRBJ1-2	TRBD1	TGTGCCAGCAGTTTAGGAGGGACAGGGGGTTCCGGCTACACCTTC	CASSLGGTGGSGYTF
few	TRBV7-3	TRBJ1-2	NA	TGTGCCAGCAGCTTAAACCCCGGGGAACTCTATGGCTACACCTTC	CASSLNPGELYGYTF
NA	TRBV15	TRBJ2-2	NA	TGTGCCACCAGCAGAGATCATTTGACCGGGGAGCTGTTTTTT	CATSRDHLTGELFF
NA	TRBV5-1	TRBJ2-7	TRBD2	TGCGCCAGCAGCTTGGTAGCGGGATCCTACGAGCAGTACTTC	CASSLVAGSYEQYF
NA	TRBV28	TRBJ1-2	TRBD1	TGTGCCAGCAGCCTACCGGGACAGGGGGATGGCTACACCTTC	CASSLPGQGDGYTF
few	TRBV5-1	TRBJ1-2	TRBD1	TGCGCCAGCAGCTTGGATCCCGGACAGGGCTATGGCTACACCTTC	CASSLDPGQGYGYTF
few	TRBV6-5	TRBJ2-7	NA	TGTGCCAGCAGTCTGACTATAACCCCGGGTGAGCAGTACTTC	CASSLTITPGEQYF
NA	TRBV27	TRBJ2-7	TRBD1	TGTGCCAGCAGTTACAGGGGGAACGAGCAGTACTTC	CASSYRGNEQYF
few	TRBV7-9	TRBJ2-7	NA	TGTGCCAGCAGCTTCTCTAACGAGCAGTACTTC	CASSFSNEQYF
few	TRBV15	TRBJ2-5	TRBD2	TGTGCCACCAGCAGAGGCGGGAGTGCGGAGACCCAGTACTTC	CATSRGGSAETQYF
NA	TRBV2	TRBJ1-1	TRBD1	TGTGCCAGCAGTGAAGCGCAGGGGGCGGTTGGAGCTTTCTTT	CASSEAQGAVGAFF
NA	TRBV9	TRBJ1-1	NA	TGTGCCAGCAGCGTCCACGGTAGCTCGGACACTGAAGCTTTCTTT	CASSVHGSSDTEAFF
few	TRBV2	TRBJ2-7	TRBD1	TGTGCCAGCAGACCCGGGACAGTAGCCTACGAGCAGTACTTC	CASRPGTVAYEQYF
NA	TRBV27	TRBJ1-5	NA	TGTGCCAGCAAAGGGACACATAGCAATCAGCCCCAGCATTTT	CASKGTHSNQPQHF
NA	TRBV11-1	TRBJ2-2	TRBD1	TGTGCCAGCAGCTTATGGGGACAGGGCGGCACCGGGGAGCTGTTTTTT	CASSLWGQGGTGELFF
NA	TRBV9	TRBJ1-1	TRBD1	TGTGCCAGCAGCCCCCGGGACAGAAACACTGAAGCTTTCTTT	CASSPRDRNTEAFF
NA	TRBV10-3	TRBJ2-5	NA	TGTGCCATCAGTGGGGCCCCGTTGGGCGCGTCACAAGAGACCCAGTACTTC	CAISGAPLGASQETQYF
NA	TRBV5-5	TRBJ2-3	TRBD2	TGTGCCAGCTCTGGAGGGCTAGCGGGAGCAGCAGATACGCAGTATTTT	CASSGGLAGAADTQYF
NA	TRBV9	TRBJ1-2	TRBD1	TGTGCCAGCAGCCCGCACAGGGGGATGAACTATGGCTACACCTTC	CASSPHRGMNYGYTF
NA	TRBV28	TRBJ2-3	NA	TGTGCCAGCATGCGGTTCCAATTAGCGCAGTATTTT	CASMRFQLAQYF
few	TRBV2	TRBJ2-1	NA	TGTGCCAGCAGCGCCCGGGACTCACCGTACAATGAGCAGTTCTTC	CASSARDSPYNEQFF
NA	TRBV2	TRBJ2-7	NA	TGTGCCAGCAGTGAAGCGTGGCCTCTCTCCTACGAGCAGTACTTC	CASSEAWPLSYEQYF
NA	TRBV28	TRBJ2-3	TRBD1	TGTGCCAGCAGTTTGGCAGGGGGCGCAGATACGCAGTATTTT	CASSLAGGADTQYF
NA	TRBV19	TRBJ2-1	NA	TGTGCCAGTAGTATAGCCTCGGGGTCGAGCTCCTACAATGAGCAGTTCTTC	CASSIASGSSSYNEQFF
NA	TRBV7-8	TRBJ1-5	NA	TGTGCCAGCAGCTTAGTGGAGGTAAATCAGCCCCAGCATTTT	CASSLVEVNQPQHF
NA	TRBV15	TRBJ1-3	NA	TGTGCCACCAGCAGGGACAGCGCTGGAAACACCATATATTTT	CATSRDSAGNTIYF
few	TRBV2	TRBJ2-2	NA	TGTGCCAGCAGTCGTTCCGGGGACACCGGGGAGCTGTTTTTT	CASSRSGDTGELFF
NA	TRBV2	TRBJ2-4	TRBD2	TGTGCCAGCAGTCCGGGGACTAGCGGGAGGATTCAGTACTTC	CASSPGTSGRIQYF
NA	TRBV2	TRBJ2-5	NA	TGTGCCAGCAGTGTCCCGGTCCAAGAGACCCAGTACTTC	CASSVPVQETQYF
NA	TRBV19	TRBJ1-5	NA	TGTGCCAGTACAGGGGCCTATAGCAATCAGCCCCAGCATTTT	CASTGAYSNQPQHF
NA	TRBV7-9	TRBJ1-1	TRBD1	TGTGCCAGCAGCCTACAGGGGGCGAACACTGAAGCTTTCTTT	CASSLQGANTEAFF
few	TRBV29-1	TRBJ1-1	NA	TGCAGCGTTGTTCGGGACACGGGAGGCACTGAAGCTTTCTTT	CSVVRDTGGTEAFF
NA	TRBV5-5	TRBJ2-3	NA	TGTGCCAGCAGCTTGGCTGGCCTGGGCACAGATACGCAGTATTTT	CASSLAGLGTDTQYF
few	TRBV5-1	TRBJ2-3	NA	TGCGCCAGCAGCTTGACCCCGACTGGCCCCGATACGCAGTATTTT	CASSLTPTGPDTQYF
few	TRBV21-1	TRBJ2-1	NA	TGTGCCAGCGTTCCAGGGTTGAATGAGCAGTTCTTC	CASVPGLNEQFF
few	TRBV2	TRBJ1-5	NA	TGTGCCAGCAGTTATACAGTGAGCAATCAGCCCCAGCATTTT	CASSYTVSNQPQHF